These 19 T cell receptor beta chains came from one sample sequenced in a study of T cell responses to AZD1222 COVID-19 vaccine. Data came from immunoSEQ multiplex PCR; TCRdb stores just in-frame clones and leaves some out. The sample lists some 140,000 clones; 93% were seen once. The sequencing here drew on peripheral blood, taken on day 0 of AZD1222 vaccination. All receptors derive from an adult in good health.

The gene calls are TRBV7-9 and TRBJ2-1, with no clear D. Germline-derived CDR1 and CDR2 are SEHNR and FQNEAQ (reference sequence). Trimming shortened V by 1 base and J by 9 bases, and 7 bases separated the two germline ends. The CDR3 totals 12 residues. CDR3 residues: CASSLVGLEQFF. DNA for the CDR3: TGTGCCAGCAGCTTAGTAGGGCTTGAGCAGTTCTTC.

The CDR3 region has the DNA TGTGCCACCGGAGGCTCTGGAAACACCATATATTTT. Its translation: CATGGSGNTIYF. This chain joins TRBV6-5 and TRBJ1-3; D not certain. V gave up 10 bases and J gave up 0 bases, with 7 bases separating them. This CDR3 is built from 12 residues. Germline CDR1 is MNHEY and CDR2 is SVGAGI.

The chain combines TRBV6-2 or TRBV6-3 with TRBJ1-6; 9 bases are a match to TRBD1. Per the germline V gene, CDR1 is MNHEY and CDR2 is SVGEGT. Trimming removed 6 bases from V and 7 bases from J; junction bases left unmatched: 13. The CDR3 has 17 amino acids. This chain's CDR3 is CASSRSRTGVDNSPLHF. The CDR3 nucleotides are TGTGCCAGCAGCCGCTCGAGGACAGGGGTTGACAATTCACCCCTCCACTTT.

The chain employs TRBV5-1 and TRBJ2-1; TRBD1 is a possible D gene (5 bases). Germline V gene data show CDR1 as SGHRS and CDR2 as YFSETQ. Trimming removed 1 base from V and 7 bases from J, with 18 bases in between. The CDR3 runs to 16 residues. The CDR3 DNA is TGCGCCAGCAGCTTGTCCTCCTTTGGGGCATTGAATGAGCAGTTCTTC. Encoded protein: CASSLSSFGALNEQFF.

The gene calls are TRBV11-1 and TRBJ2-1; 12 bases line up with TRBD2. The junction had 5 bases not matched to a gene; V was cut back by 4 bases and J by 13 bases. This CDR3 comprises 13 residues. CDR1 and CDR2 from the germline V gene are SGHAT and FQDESV (reference sequence). CDR3: CASSSLTSGRQFF. CDR3 DNA sequence: TGTGCCAGCAGCTCGTTGACTAGCGGGAGACAGTTCTTC.

The CDR3 nucleotides read TGTGCCAGCGGACAGGGGGTGAGCAATGAGCAGTTCTTC. It codes for CASGQGVSNEQFF. The chain couples TRBV27 to TRBJ2-1, with 10 bases matching TRBD1. This CDR3 contains 13 residues. The junction had 4 bases not matched to a gene; V was cut back by 8 bases and J by 6 bases. From germline, CDR1 is MNHEY and CDR2 SMNVEV (reference sequence).

V usage is TRBV19 and J usage is TRBJ1-4, with a tentative D call TRBD1 (5 bases). This CDR3 region has 15 residues. Germline V lookup: CDR1 LNHDA, CDR2 SQIVND (reference sequence). Trimming left V 6 bases short and J 3 bases short, with 14 bases between. The DNA of the CDR3 is TGTGCCAGTAGCCCCGTGGGGGAGGCTAATGAAAAACTGTTTTTT. It translates to CASSPVGEANEKLFF.

The rearrangement uses TRBV7-8 and TRBJ1-5; D unresolved. Per germline, CDR1 SGHVS and CDR2 FQNEAQ. This CDR3 comprises 15 residues. Trimming shortened V by 0 bases and J by 2 bases, and 8 bases separated the two germline ends. CDR3 region: CASSLAGIGNQPQHF. In DNA, the CDR3 is TGTGCCAGCAGCTTAGCAGGGATCGGCAATCAGCCCCAGCATTTT.

The J gene is TRBJ1-2, the V gene TRBV19; D is perhaps TRBD1 (6 bases). The V gene's germline CDR1 is LNHDA and CDR2 SQIVND (reference sequence). The V and J ends lost 8 bases and 5 bases respectively, with 15 bases between them. There are 13 residues in the CDR3. CDR3 in DNA: TGTGCCAGTCTCGGACAGCCAAATTATGGCTACACCTTC. Amino acid sequence: CASLGQPNYGYTF.

This rearrangement joins TRBV9 to TRBJ2-3, with a tentative D call TRBD1 (6 bases). V was cut by 0 bases and J by 0 bases, with 11 bases left in between. The CDR3 covers 16 residues. CDR1 and CDR2 from the germline V gene are SGDLS and YYNGEE. Here the CDR3 DNA reads TGTGCCAGCAGCGTAGGGGCAGGGGTTAGCACAGATACGCAGTATTTT. Translated, it gives CASSVGAGVSTDTQYF.

The rearrangement uses TRBV23-1 and TRBJ1-4; D is uncertain. TRBV23-1 is sorted into the ORF group, with uncertain function. CDR3 length equals 12 residues. Trimming took off 10 bases at V and 8 bases at J, with 14 bases between the two ends. The CDR3 region is CATAPGDEKLFF. CDR3 nucleotide sequence: TGCGCCACCGCGCCGGGAGACGAAAAACTGTTTTTT.

This clone appeared a single time. The gene calls are TRBV27 and TRBJ2-7; 14 nucleotides agree with TRBD2. Germline loops: CDR1 MNHEY, CDR2 SMNVEV (reference sequence). The trim removed 5 bases at V and 3 bases at J, leaving 15 bases unmatched. The CDR3 totals 19 residues. The CDR3 is CASSQGPGLAGEPYYEQYF. CDR3 sequence (DNA): TGTGCCAGCAGTCAAGGGCCGGGACTAGCGGGGGAACCCTACTACGAGCAGTACTTC.

J is TRBJ2-7 and V is TRBV4-1, with D unclear. CDR1 MGHRA and CDR2 YSYEKL come from the germline V gene. The ends were cut back, 0 bases at V and 2 bases at J, with 5 bases in the middle. CDR3 length equals 13 residues. CDR3 sequence: CASSQDGTYEQYF. The CDR3 DNA is TGCGCCAGCAGCCAAGATGGAACCTACGAGCAGTACTTC.

The V gene is TRBV5-1, the J gene TRBJ2-4, with D tentatively TRBD1 (5 bases). CDR3 length: 15 amino acids. V gave up 0 bases and J gave up 0 bases, with 7 bases separating them. Germline V gives CDR1 SGHRS, CDR2 YFSETQ. DNA of the CDR3: TGCGCCAGCAGCTTGGGACAGATAGCCAAAAACATTCAGTACTTC. Its protein is CASSLGQIAKNIQYF.

This clone was recorded once. This chain links TRBV19 with TRBJ2-1; the match to TRBD2 covers 11 bases. The CDR3 runs to 15 residues. The trim removed 3 bases at V and 6 bases at J, leaving 4 bases unmatched. Germline V CDR1 and CDR2: LNHDA, SQIVND (reference sequence). CDR3 residues: CASSIRTSGLNEQFF. The CDR3, as DNA: TGTGCCAGTAGTATCCGGACTAGCGGGCTCAATGAGCAGTTCTTC.

The chain is built from TRBV3-1 (or the pseudogene TRBV3-2) and TRBJ1-6, with D unresolved. V was pared by 0 bases and J by 6 bases, with 12 bases between. Germline V gives CDR1 LGHDT, CDR2 YNNKEL (reference sequence). This CDR3 is 16 amino acids long. In nucleotides, the CDR3 is TGTGCCAGCAGCCAAGATGGCGGGCCTCCTAATTCACCCCTCCACTTT. The encoded protein is CASSQDGGPPNSPLHF.

The rearrangement uses TRBV5-8 and TRBJ2-6; 7 positions match TRBD1. The length of the CDR3 is 17 residues. The trim removed 4 bases at V and 2 bases at J, leaving 9 bases unmatched. CDR1 is SGHTS and CDR2 is YDEGEE in the germline V gene. The CDR3 spells CASSPGQAVAGANVLTF. The CDR3 DNA follows: TGTGCCAGCAGCCCCGGACAGGCAGTAGCTGGGGCCAACGTCCTGACTTTC.

This clone appeared once. The chain has TRBV7-9 and TRBJ2-1; possible D gene TRBD1, 6 bases. The CDR3 has 14 amino acids. Per the germline V gene, CDR1 is SEHNR and CDR2 is FQNEAQ (reference sequence). Trimming removed 6 bases from V and 2 bases from J, with 11 bases in between. The CDR3 sequence: CASRGGRTYNEQFF. In DNA, the CDR3 is TGTGCCAGCAGAGGGGGACGTACCTACAATGAGCAGTTCTTC.

The sample holds one count of this clone. CDR3 sequence reads: CASSLSYTYEQYF. In nucleotides, the CDR3 is TGTGCCAGCAGCTTATCATACACCTACGAGCAGTACTTC. V is TRBV11-2 and J is TRBJ2-7, with D unresolved. The CDR3 totals 13 residues. V was pared by 2 bases and J by 2 bases, with 7 bases between. Germline CDR1 is SGHAT and CDR2 is FQNNGV.